This T cell receptor beta chain was recovered during a study of CD8 T cells in Susac syndrome. Across the whole study: The sequenced Susac syndrome patients comprised 5 or 6 with active disease and roughly eight in remission.

A quantity of about 0.45 to 1 ug RNA underwent reverse transcription using random hexamers. TCRdb itself ran the immunoSEQ multiplex PCR reads through MiXCR, one entry per CDR3 protein. The data hold roughly 200,000 distinct CDR3 sequences, with about 94% observed a single time. Patients with Susac syndrome met the recently defined diagnostic criteria for definite or probable disease. Sequenced input: CD4+ T cells from PBMCs. The receptor comes from a human donor with Susac syndrome.

CDR3 region: CASSGDGSSYNEQFF. CDR3 nucleotide sequence: TGTGCCAGCAGCGGCGACGGGAGCTCCTACAATGAGCAGTTCTTC. The chain uses TRBV9 and TRBJ2-1; TRBD2 might be the D (6 bases). V lost 3 bases, J lost 0 bases, and 10 bases lay in between. CDR3 length: 15 amino acids. CDR1 and CDR2 (germline): SGDLS, YYNGEE.